This is a list of T cell receptor beta chains from one sample in a study of CD8 T cells in ankylosing spondylitis. TCRdb processed the 5' RACE reads anew with MiXCR; each CDR3 protein has one entry. This table holds 150,000 to 200,000 distinct CDR3 sequences, about a sixth found once. The sample was blood, either unsorted or a sorted T cell fraction (not recorded which). The receptors originated from a male donor with ankylosing spondylitis or in good health (not recorded which). CDR3s include the opening cysteine and the closing phenylalanine or tryptophan. D genes are given only for firm matches. Size is omitted from some rows. Given values are once, few, many or a class for expanded clones.

CDR3nt	CDR3aa	d_gene	j_gene	abundance	len	v_gene
TGTGCCAGCAGTTTTTTGCCCGGGACAGGGGAACCCGATGAGCAGTTCTTC	CASSFLPGTGEPDEQFF	TRBD1	TRBJ2-1	-	17	TRBV28
TGCGCCAGCAGCTTGGCCATTCTGAGTGTGACAAGCACCGGGGAGCTGTTTTTT	CASSLAILSVTSTGELFF	-	TRBJ2-2	many	18	TRBV5-1
TGCAGCGTATCCGGGCCAGTCTACACTGAAGCTTTCTTT	CSVSGPVYTEAFF	-	TRBJ1-1	-	13	TRBV29-1
TGTGCCAGCAGCTCTTCCGGGACAGCGAACACTGAAGCTTTCTTT	CASSSSGTANTEAFF	TRBD1	TRBJ1-1	many	15	TRBV6-1
TGCGCCAGCAGCCTTAGCGGGAGAGACTACACCGGGGAGCTGTTTTTT	CASSLSGRDYTGELFF	TRBD2	TRBJ2-2	many	16	TRBV5-1
TGTGCCGGTAGTAGCCTCGGGACCCCAGCTAACTATGGCTACACCTTC	CAGSSLGTPANYGYTF	-	TRBJ1-2	-	16	TRBV19
TGCAGTGCTAGAGAGGTAGTAGCGGGGCCCACCTACAATGAGCAGTTCTTC	CSAREVVAGPTYNEQFF	TRBD2	TRBJ2-1	many	17	TRBV20-1
TGTGCCAGCAGAACAAGGGGTTCCGGGGAGCTGTTTTTT	CASRTRGSGELFF	-	TRBJ2-2	many	13	TRBV12-3/TRBV12-4
TGTGCCAGCGCTCTCTTACTAGCGGGAGGGGACAATGAGCAGTTCTTC	CASALLLAGGDNEQFF	TRBD2	TRBJ2-1	few	16	TRBV7-9
TGTGCCAGCAGTCAGGTAGCGGGGATCACCGGGGAGCTGTTTTTT	CASSQVAGITGELFF	TRBD2	TRBJ2-2	-	15	TRBV6-1
TGTGCCAGCAGCGTAGGCAGCGGGAGTTACAATGAGCAGTTCTTC	CASSVGSGSYNEQFF	TRBD2	TRBJ2-1	few	15	TRBV9
TGTGCCATCAGTCTCGGGACTAGCGGGAGGGGCTCCTACAATGAGCAGTTCTTC	CAISLGTSGRGSYNEQFF	TRBD2	TRBJ2-1	many	18	TRBV10-3
TGTGCCAGCAGTGATATCCCGACCAGTTCTAACTATGGCTACACCTTC	CASSDIPTSSNYGYTF	-	TRBJ1-2	-	16	TRBV27
TGTGCCAGCAGCTTAGCAGCCATGACACCGGGGAACACTGAAGCTTTCTTT	CASSLAAMTPGNTEAFF	-	TRBJ1-1	-	17	TRBV7-8
TGTGCCAGCAGCTTATATGCGCGGGAGGGGAATGAGCAGTTCTTC	CASSLYAREGNEQFF	TRBD2	TRBJ2-1	few	15	TRBV7-2
TGCAGCGTCAGCCCTGGGGGGAGCGGTGAGACCCAGCACTTC	CSVSPGGSGETQHF	-	TRBJ2-5	-	14	TRBV29-1
TGTGCCAGCAGCGCACCCCTCGGACAGAGGGGGAATGAGCAGTTCTTC	CASSAPLGQRGNEQFF	-	TRBJ2-1	-	16	TRBV9
TGCAGTGCCCGTAACCAGGGGTTCTACGAGCAGTACTTC	CSARNQGFYEQYF	-	TRBJ2-7	many	13	TRBV20-1
TGTGCCAGCAGTTCGACGGATTTAATAAGCGGGAGCGCCGGGGAGCTGTTTTTT	CASSSTDLISGSAGELFF	TRBD2	TRBJ2-2	many	18	TRBV27
TGTGCCAGCGCAGTGCAGTACAATGAGCAGTTCTTC	CASAVQYNEQFF	-	TRBJ2-1	-	12	TRBV28
TGCAGCGTTGCTTCCAATAGCAATCAGCCCCAGCATTTT	CSVASNSNQPQHF	-	TRBJ1-5	-	13	TRBV29-1
TGTGCCAGCACTGCTAGCGGGGGAACCGAGCAGTACTTC	CASTASGGTEQYF	TRBD2	TRBJ2-7	-	13	TRBV6-1
TGCGCCAGCAGCTTGGCCCCTCGCAGCGGCGGCACAGATACGCAGTATTTT	CASSLAPRSGGTDTQYF	-	TRBJ2-3	few	17	TRBV5-1
TGCAGTACCCCACTTTCCCAGTGGAGTAGAGATGAGCAGTTCTTC	CSTPLSQWSRDEQFF	-	TRBJ2-1	few	15	TRBV20-1
TGTGCCACCAGTGATTCTGCAGAGGACGTCCGTAACTATGGCTACACCTTC	CATSDSAEDVRNYGYTF	-	TRBJ1-2	many	17	TRBV24-1
TGTGCCAGCAGCTTGACTAGCGGGGAGGAGACCCAGTACTTC	CASSLTSGEETQYF	TRBD2	TRBJ2-5	many	14	TRBV3-1
TGTGCCAGCAGCCAAGATTTAGGACAGGGGCTTGAGCAGTTCTTC	CASSQDLGQGLEQFF	TRBD1	TRBJ2-1	once	15	TRBV14
TGCAGCGTTGAAGTTGGGCAAGGGGACTACGAGCAGTACTTC	CSVEVGQGDYEQYF	-	TRBJ2-7	-	14	TRBV29-1
TGCAGTGCAGGGCGGGAGATAATACCTAATGAGCAGTTCTTC	CSAGREIIPNEQFF	TRBD2	TRBJ2-1	many	14	TRBV20-1
TGCAGTGGCAGCGGCGGAACAGGGAGGGATACGCAGTATTTT	CSGSGGTGRDTQYF	-	TRBJ2-3	many	14	TRBV20-1
TGTGCCAGCAGTTTAGCGGACAGGGGTGGCTACGAGCAGTACTTC	CASSLADRGGYEQYF	TRBD1	TRBJ2-7	many	15	TRBV28
TGCGCCAGCAGCTTGGGGGAGGGCCTCGAGACCCAGTACTTC	CASSLGEGLETQYF	TRBD2	TRBJ2-5	many	14	TRBV5-1
TGTGCCAGCAGCTGGACTAGCGCGAAGGATACGCAGTATTTT	CASSWTSAKDTQYF	TRBD2	TRBJ2-3	-	14	TRBV5-6
TGTGCCAGCAGACTGGGACAGGGTGCCTACGAGCAGTACTTC	CASRLGQGAYEQYF	TRBD1	TRBJ2-7	many	14	TRBV12-3/TRBV12-4
TGTGCCAGCAGCTTAGGAGGGTTCAGCAATCAGCCCCAGCATTTT	CASSLGGFSNQPQHF	-	TRBJ1-5	many	15	TRBV7-9
TGTGCCAGCAGTCCGGGCCCCAGTCCTCATCAGCCCCAGCATTTT	CASSPGPSPHQPQHF	-	TRBJ1-5	-	15	TRBV12-3/TRBV12-4
TGCAGTGCTCATCTGCCACAGGGCTACACCTTC	CSAHLPQGYTF	-	TRBJ1-2	many	11	TRBV20-1
TGTGCCAGCAGCTTAGTCCCGGTTGAGCAGTTCTTC	CASSLVPVEQFF	-	TRBJ2-1	few	12	TRBV7-2
TGCAGCCTCTCGCGGGTGTCAGATACGCAGTATTTT	CSLSRVSDTQYF	-	TRBJ2-3	once	12	TRBV29-1
TGTGCCAGCACTCCGACTAGCGGGGGGTACAATGAGCAGTTCTTC	CASTPTSGGYNEQFF	TRBD2	TRBJ2-1	many	15	TRBV27
TGTGCCAGCTCACCGGGGACAGAGAATGAAAAACTGTTTTTT	CASSPGTENEKLFF	TRBD1	TRBJ1-4	-	14	TRBV18
TGCGCCAGCACCATATCCAGGGGATTGAACACTGAAGCTTTCTTT	CASTISRGLNTEAFF	-	TRBJ1-1	-	15	TRBV10-2
TGCGCCAGCAGCGCGGGGGCGTTGAACACTGAAGCTTTCTTT	CASSAGALNTEAFF	-	TRBJ1-1	-	14	TRBV5-1